This T cell receptor (beta chain) was sequenced in a study of shared T cell receptors in the human thymus. V lost 3 bases to trimming and J lost 6 bases, with 11 bases between them. The CDR3 is 14 residues long. The germline V gene encodes CDR1 MNHNS and CDR2 SASEGT. TCRdb's table, derived via immunoSEQ multiplex PCR, lists solely in-frame clones and lacks some. The sample comprises 700,000 or so clones, approximately 85% of which are singletons, and over 0.008% rests with the top ten. This sample was shared with a second study, whose subject was human thymus T cells. That paper notes: Corrective surgery for congenital heart defects was being performed on the healthy Finnish infants who were the donors. The thymus was resected at corrective cardiac surgery.

The chain links TRBV6-1 to TRBJ1-4; D may be TRBD1 (6 bases). The specimen sequenced was thymocytes. The source is a girl under two years old with a congenital heart defect. The CDR3 reads CASSETGGDEKLFF. DNA of the CDR3: TGTGCCAGCAGTGAGACAGGTGGAGATGAAAAACTGTTTTTT.